This TCR beta chain stems from a study of cytomegalovirus exposure and HLA in healthy donors. Study outcomes and limitations: Later analysis identified about 18,000 TCR beta sequences associated with HLA alleles, using a false discovery rate threshold of 0.05.

The sample holds a few counts of this clone. Its antigen is not known. V shed 6 bases and J 1 base; nucleotides not matched to a gene: 8. Germline V gives CDR1 MNHNS, CDR2 SASEGT. CDR3 size: 15 residues. A multiplex PCR was run with 60 Vbeta primers and 13 Jbeta primers. Some clones are missing from TCRdb's copy, which holds only in-frame ones; the method was immunoSEQ multiplex PCR. The repertoire holds some 71,000 clones, with roughly two thirds as singletons. The material sequenced was PBMCs. The sequence derives from a man in his forties in good health and CMV-seropositive. This chain connects TRBV6-1 to TRBJ2-7, with TRBD1 matching 8 bases. CDR3 in amino acids: CASRSGTGVSYEQYF. DNA of the CDR3: TGTGCCAGCAGATCCGGGACAGGAGTTTCCTACGAGCAGTACTTC.